This TCR beta chain appears in the sequencing data of a study of human T cells and chemical hapten exposure. One entry per CDR3 protein, called by TCRdb with MiXCR from the RACE reads. The profile shows approximately 89,000 distinct CDR3 sequences, roughly a tenth of them singletons. The time point is: patch test 2, 6 weeks after DPC sensitization. Treatment noted: therapeutic diphenylcyclopropenone sensitization with weekly scalp DPC. The authors' total RNA extraction used unfractionated whole blood. This clonotype was recorded a few times. The CDR3 totals 17 residues. Trimming cost V 3 bases and J 10 bases; bases outside gene matches: 9. Germline lookup yields CDR1 MDHEN and CDR2 SYDVKM.

Sequences were derived from whole blood, sampled in connection with sensitization to the hapten diphenylcyclopropenone (DPC). The TCR was taken from a woman in her 30s with alopecia areata. Some clones in this sample may be carry-over from other donors' samples. The chain couples TRBV28 to TRBJ2-1; 16 positions agree with TRBD2. Written as DNA, the CDR3 is TGTGCCAGCAGTTTGCCCGGGACTAGCGGGGGGGCATGGGAGCAGTTCTTC. Amino acid sequence: CASSLPGTSGGAWEQFF.